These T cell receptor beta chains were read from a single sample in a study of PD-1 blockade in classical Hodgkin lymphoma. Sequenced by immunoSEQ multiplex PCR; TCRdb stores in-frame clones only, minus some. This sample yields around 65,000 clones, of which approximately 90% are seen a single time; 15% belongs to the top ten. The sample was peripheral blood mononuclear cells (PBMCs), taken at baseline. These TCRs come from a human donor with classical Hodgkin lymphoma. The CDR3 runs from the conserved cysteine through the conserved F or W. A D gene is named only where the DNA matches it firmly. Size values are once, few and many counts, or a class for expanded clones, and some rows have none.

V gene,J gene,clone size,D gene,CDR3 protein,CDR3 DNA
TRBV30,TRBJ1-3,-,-,CAWDRSSGNTIYF,TGTGCCTGGGACAGGAGTTCAGGAAACACCATATATTTT
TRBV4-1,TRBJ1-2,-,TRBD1,CASSQDGTDSNYGYTF,TGCGCCAGCAGCCAAGACGGGACAGATTCTAACTATGGCTACACCTTC
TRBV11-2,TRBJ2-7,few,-,CASTHLSYEQYF,TGTGCCAGCACCCACCTCTCCTACGAGCAGTACTTC
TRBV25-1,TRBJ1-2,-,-,CASSEWGTGTVYGYTF,TGTGCCAGCAGTGAATGGGGGACCGGGACGGTCTATGGCTACACCTTC
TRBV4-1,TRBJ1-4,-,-,CASSQSGEKLFF,TGCGCCAGCAGCCAAAGCGGCGAAAAACTGTTTTTT
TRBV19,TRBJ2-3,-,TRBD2,CASSPRTSGGEDTQYF,TGTGCCAGTAGTCCCAGGACTAGCGGGGGTGAAGATACGCAGTATTTT
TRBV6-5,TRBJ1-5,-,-,CASSYGSNQPQHF,TGTGCCAGCAGTTACGGTAGCAATCAGCCCCAGCATTTT
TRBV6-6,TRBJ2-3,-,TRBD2,CASRKRGGGADTQYF,TGTGCCAGCAGAAAGCGGGGGGGCGGGGCAGATACGCAGTATTTT
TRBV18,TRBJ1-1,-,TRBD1,CASSQRTGGNTEAFF,TGTGCCAGCTCCCAAAGGACAGGGGGTAACACTGAAGCTTTCTTT
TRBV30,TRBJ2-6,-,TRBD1,CAWSAGGAGANVLTF,TGTGCCTGGAGTGCAGGGGGCGCTGGGGCCAACGTCCTGACTTTC
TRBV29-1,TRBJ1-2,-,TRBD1,CSAGQAAIGYGYTF,TGCAGCGCCGGACAGGCCGCTATTGGTTATGGCTACACCTTC
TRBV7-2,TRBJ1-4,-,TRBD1,CASSTRGGQSEKLFF,TGTGCCAGCAGCACCCGCGGGGGACAGTCTGAAAAACTGTTTTTT
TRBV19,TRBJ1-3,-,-,CASSMRSSLDTIYF,TGTGCCAGTAGTATGCGTAGTTCTCTGGACACCATATATTTT
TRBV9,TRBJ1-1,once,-,CASSPHPGEAFF,TGTGCCAGCAGCCCCCATCCGGGTGAAGCTTTCTTT
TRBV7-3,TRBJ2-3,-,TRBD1,CASSQTTGRTDTQYF,TGTGCCAGCAGCCAGACGACAGGGCGCACAGATACGCAGTATTTT
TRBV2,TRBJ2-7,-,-,CASRQTYEQYF,TGTGCCAGCAGGCAAACCTACGAGCAGTACTTC
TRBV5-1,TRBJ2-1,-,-,CASSSQGIEQFF,TGCGCCAGCAGCTCCCAGGGGATTGAGCAGTTCTTC
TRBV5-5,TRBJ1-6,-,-,CASSLKQTASYNSPLHF,TGTGCCAGCAGCTTAAAACAAACAGCCTCCTATAATTCACCCCTCCACTTT
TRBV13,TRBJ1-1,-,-,CASIRGHTEAFF,TGTGCCAGCATAAGGGGTCACACTGAAGCTTTCTTT
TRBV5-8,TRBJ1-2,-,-,CASSLGVWGPGYGYTF,TGTGCCAGCAGCTTGGGTGTCTGGGGGCCAGGCTATGGCTACACCTTC
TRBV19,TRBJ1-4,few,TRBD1,CASSNRGGVMEKLFF,TGTGCCAGTAGTAATCGAGGGGGCGTGATGGAAAAACTGTTTTTT
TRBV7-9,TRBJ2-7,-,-,CASSLEPQGQYF,TGTGCCAGCAGCTTAGAACCCCAGGGCCAGTACTTC
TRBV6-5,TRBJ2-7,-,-,CASSLGKGRRYEQYF,TGTGCCAGCAGCCTTGGAAAGGGTAGGAGATACGAGCAGTACTTC
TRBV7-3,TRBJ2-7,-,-,CASSLYPGDSYEQYF,TGTGCCAGCAGCTTATATCCGGGGGACTCCTACGAGCAGTACTTC
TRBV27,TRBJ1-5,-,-,CASSRGYSNQPQHF,TGTGCCAGCAGTCGTGGATATAGCAATCAGCCCCAGCATTTT
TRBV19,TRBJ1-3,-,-,CASSSYPTGNTIYF,TGTGCCAGTAGTTCATATCCTACTGGAAACACCATATATTTT
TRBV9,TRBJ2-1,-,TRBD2,CASSVSGGSYNEQFF,TGTGCCAGCAGCGTTAGCGGGGGGTCCTACAATGAGCAGTTCTTC
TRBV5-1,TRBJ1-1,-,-,CASSLVAGSNTEAFF,TGCGCCAGCAGCTTGGTGGCGGGCTCTAACACTGAAGCTTTCTTT
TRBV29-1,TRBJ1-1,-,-,CSVVTPTGEAFF,TGCAGCGTTGTAACGCCTACAGGTGAAGCTTTCTTT
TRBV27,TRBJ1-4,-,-,CASSLFPAEKLFF,TGTGCCAGCAGTTTATTCCCAGCTGAAAAACTGTTTTTT
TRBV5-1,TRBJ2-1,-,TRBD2,CASSLSPSGSSYNEQFF,TGCGCCAGCAGCTTGAGCCCTAGCGGTAGCTCCTACAATGAGCAGTTCTTC
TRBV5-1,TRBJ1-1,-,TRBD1,CASTTGAMNTEAFF,TGCGCCAGCACAACAGGGGCCATGAACACTGAAGCTTTCTTT
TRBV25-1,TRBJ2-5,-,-,CASTPWGWPNPETQYF,TGTGCCAGCACTCCTTGGGGTTGGCCCAACCCGGAGACCCAGTACTTC
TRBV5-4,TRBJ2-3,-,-,CASSFHSADTQYF,TGTGCCAGCAGCTTCCATTCCGCAGATACGCAGTATTTT
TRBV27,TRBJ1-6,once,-,CASSFEGGLAPLHF,TGTGCCAGCAGCTTTGAGGGAGGCCTGGCGCCCCTCCACTTT
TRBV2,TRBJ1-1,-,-,CASTPKLMQSNTEAFF,TGTGCCAGCACGCCAAAGTTAATGCAGTCTAACACTGAAGCTTTCTTT
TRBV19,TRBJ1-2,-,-,CASSTPGRQANYGYTF,TGTGCCAGTAGTACCCCCGGACGGCAAGCTAACTATGGCTACACCTTC
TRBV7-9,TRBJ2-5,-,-,CASSSEETQYF,TGTGCCAGCAGCAGCGAGGAGACCCAGTACTTC
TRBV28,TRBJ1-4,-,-,CASSFHLIPRQEDNEKLFF,TGTGCCAGCAGTTTCCACCTAATCCCACGACAGGAAGATAATGAAAAACTGTTTTTT
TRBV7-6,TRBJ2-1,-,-,CASSSLDEQFF,TGTGCCAGCAGCTCTTTAGATGAGCAGTTCTTC
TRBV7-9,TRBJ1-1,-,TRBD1,CASSDRASNTEAFF,TGTGCCAGCTCGGACAGGGCTTCGAACACTGAAGCTTTCTTT
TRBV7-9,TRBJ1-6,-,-,CASSLYVSDSPLHF,TGTGCCAGCAGCTTGTACGTCAGTGATTCACCCCTCCACTTT
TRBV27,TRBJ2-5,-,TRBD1,CASSLWQGAETQYF,TGTGCCAGCAGTTTGTGGCAGGGGGCTGAGACCCAGTACTTC
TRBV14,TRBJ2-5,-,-,CASSQGPPETQYF,TGTGCCAGCAGCCAAGGGCCCCCGGAGACCCAGTACTTC
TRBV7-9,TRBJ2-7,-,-,CASSFGVIYEQYF,TGTGCCAGCAGCTTCGGGGTCATCTACGAGCAGTACTTC
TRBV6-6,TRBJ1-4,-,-,CASSYSISGSEKLFF,TGTGCCAGCAGTTACTCGATTTCTGGTAGTGAAAAACTGTTTTTT
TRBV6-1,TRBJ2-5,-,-,CASRKETQYF,TGTGCCAGCAGGAAAGAGACCCAGTACTTC
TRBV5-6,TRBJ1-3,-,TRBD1,CASSPQGAWNTIYF,TGTGCCAGCAGCCCACAGGGGGCTTGGAACACCATATATTTT
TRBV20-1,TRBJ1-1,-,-,CSARMNTEAFF,TGCAGTGCCAGAATGAACACTGAAGCTTTCTTT
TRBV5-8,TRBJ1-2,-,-,CASSLPDPYGYTF,TGTGCCAGCAGCTTGCCGGACCCCTATGGCTACACCTTC
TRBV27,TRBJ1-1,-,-,CASAGEGYTEAFF,TGTGCCAGCGCTGGGGAGGGGTATACTGAAGCTTTCTTT
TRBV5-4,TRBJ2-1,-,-,CASSLAGLADPYNEQFF,TGTGCCAGCAGCTTGGCCGGGCTCGCTGACCCCTACAATGAGCAGTTCTTC